This T cell receptor (beta chain) is drawn from a study of T cell repertoires in cytomegalovirus infection. Study-wide background: Selected CMV epitopes included recently identified HLA-C-restricted ones as well as well-studied HLA-B-restricted ones. Indicated by public TCR beta signatures were CMV infection and matching HLA type.

Comments on this clonotype: Its antigen is not known.

Study observations and caveats: Using cumulative public TCR beta family frequency, the authors identified those who carried CMV together with the relevant HLA. HLA-C-restricted CMV clonotypes gave the most frequent clonotype in two of eight donors.

TCRdb passed the reads through MiXCR, listing each CDR3 protein once. The sample holds about 770,000 distinct CDR3 sequences, approximately 32% seen once. Germline loops: CDR1 ENHRY, CDR2 SYGVKD. This CDR3 contains 12 residues. V lost 4 bases, J lost 0 bases, and 4 bases lay in between. This material consisted of cultured CD8+ T cells from PBMCs, taken from culture after CMV antigen stimulation. The TCR was taken from a human donor in good health (CMV status not recorded). Some clones in this sample may be carry-over from other donors' samples. The chain recombines TRBV10-3 with TRBJ2-7; the D is unclear. The CDR3 loop is CAISAGSYEQYF. The CDR3, as DNA: TGTGCCATCAGTGCCGGCTCCTACGAGCAGTACTTC.